The rows below give T cell receptor beta chains drawn from one sample of a study of cytomegalovirus exposure and HLA in healthy donors. Sequencing was performed with immunoSEQ multiplex PCR; in TCRdb, only in-frame clones are kept and a portion is missing. The repertoire has over 130,000 clones, more than 60% of them found once; the top ten carry over 1.5%. The source material was PBMCs. The receptors shown here come from a male donor in good health and CMV-seronegative. Both conserved end residues are part of each CDR3. The D gene is left open where the match is weak. A row's size may be missing; if present it is once, few, many or a size class.

size: NA
V: TRBV6-1
J: TRBJ2-7
D: TRBD2
CDR3: CASSAPPGAAGAYEQYF
DNA: TGTGCCAGCAGTGCACCCCCGGGAGCAGCGGGGGCCTACGAGCAGTACTTC

size: NA
V: TRBV5-8
J: TRBJ2-7
D: TRBD1
CDR3: CASSFQRTGENRQYF
DNA: TGTGCCAGCAGCTTTCAGCGGACAGGGGAAAACAGGCAGTACTTC

size: NA
V: TRBV6-6
J: TRBJ1-2
D: TRBD1
CDR3: CASRTQGGFRGYTF
DNA: TGTGCCAGCAGAACACAGGGGGGGTTTAGAGGCTACACCTTC

size: NA
V: TRBV6-6
J: TRBJ2-1
D: TRBD2
CDR3: CASSDTSGGVDEQFF
DNA: TGTGCCAGCAGTGACACTAGCGGGGGGGTCGATGAGCAGTTCTTC

size: NA
V: TRBV9
J: TRBJ2-7
D: NA
CDR3: CASSPTVGRATYEQYF
DNA: TGTGCCAGCAGCCCCACGGTGGGCAGGGCCACCTACGAGCAGTACTTC

size: NA
V: TRBV7-9
J: TRBJ2-7
D: TRBD1
CDR3: CASSRAGTGPYEQYF
DNA: TGTGCCAGCAGCCGAGCCGGGACAGGGCCCTACGAGCAGTACTTC

size: NA
V: TRBV9
J: TRBJ2-1
D: TRBD2
CDR3: CASSVVVAGAYNEQFF
DNA: TGTGCCAGCAGCGTAGTGGTAGCGGGAGCCTACAATGAGCAGTTCTTC

size: NA
V: TRBV5-1
J: TRBJ1-1
D: NA
CDR3: CASSSWGGTEAFF
DNA: TGCGCCAGCAGCTCCTGGGGAGGCACTGAAGCTTTCTTT

size: NA
V: TRBV29-1
J: TRBJ1-1
D: NA
CDR3: CSVTENTEAFF
DNA: TGCAGCGTGACAGAGAACACTGAAGCTTTCTTT

size: NA
V: TRBV27
J: TRBJ1-2
D: NA
CDR3: CASSFQGSYYGYTF
DNA: TGTGCCAGCAGTTTTCAGGGGTCGTACTATGGCTACACCTTC

size: few
V: TRBV28
J: TRBJ1-6
D: TRBD1
CDR3: CASRGRAGGSAPLHF
DNA: TGTGCCAGCAGGGGCCGGGCAGGGGGCTCTGCACCCCTCCACTTT

size: many
V: TRBV12-2
J: TRBJ2-3
D: NA
CDR3: CASRLVGGTTYTLLTDTQYF
DNA: TGTGCAAGTCGCTTAGTAGGGGGGACTACCTACACACTTCTCACAGATACGCAGTATTTT

size: NA
V: TRBV28
J: TRBJ2-1
D: NA
CDR3: CASTTRSFGTLGRNEQFF
DNA: TGTGCCAGCACCACCAGGAGCTTCGGGACTTTGGGTCGGAATGAGCAGTTCTTC

size: NA
V: TRBV7-9
J: TRBJ1-4
D: NA
CDR3: CASSLDRATNEKLFF
DNA: TGTGCCAGCAGCTTAGACCGAGCAACTAATGAAAAACTGTTTTTT

size: NA
V: TRBV7-3
J: TRBJ2-1
D: TRBD1
CDR3: CASSLHDRVVDNEQFF
DNA: TGTGCCAGCAGCCTACACGACAGGGTCGTTGACAATGAGCAGTTCTTC

size: NA
V: TRBV6-1
J: TRBJ2-7
D: TRBD1
CDR3: CALRDSGSYEQYF
DNA: TGTGCGCTTAGGGACAGCGGCTCCTACGAGCAGTACTTC

size: few
V: TRBV14
J: TRBJ1-2
D: NA
CDR3: CASSQGSGDTYGYTF
DNA: TGTGCCAGCAGCCAAGGATCCGGGGATACTTATGGCTACACCTTC

size: NA
V: TRBV30
J: TRBJ2-5
D: TRBD2
CDR3: CAWSFRGTSGGAAETQYF
DNA: TGTGCCTGGAGTTTCCGGGGGACTAGCGGGGGGGCGGCAGAGACCCAGTACTTC

size: few
V: TRBV9
J: TRBJ1-1
D: TRBD1
CDR3: CASSDHPGGNTEAFF
DNA: TGTGCCAGCAGCGACCACCCAGGGGGGAACACTGAAGCTTTCTTT

size: few
V: TRBV18
J: TRBJ1-1
D: TRBD1
CDR3: CASSPTTGPGTEAFF
DNA: TGTGCCAGCTCACCGACGACAGGGCCCGGGACTGAAGCTTTCTTT

size: NA
V: TRBV5-4
J: TRBJ1-4
D: NA
CDR3: CASSWGSGATNEKLFF
DNA: TGTGCCAGCAGCTGGGGGTCAGGGGCAACTAATGAAAAACTGTTTTTT

size: NA
V: TRBV29-1
J: TRBJ1-1
D: NA
CDR3: CSVERQANTEAFF
DNA: TGCAGCGTTGAACGGCAGGCAAACACTGAAGCTTTCTTT

size: once
V: TRBV6-4
J: TRBJ2-7
D: TRBD2
CDR3: CASGRGASYEQYF
DNA: TGTGCCAGCGGGCGGGGGGCCTCTTACGAGCAGTACTTC

size: few
V: TRBV28
J: TRBJ1-2
D: NA
CDR3: CASSPGGAVGGYTF
DNA: TGTGCCAGCAGTCCGGGTGGGGCGGTCGGTGGCTACACCTTC

size: NA
V: TRBV7-2
J: TRBJ1-1
D: TRBD1
CDR3: CASSSDRGTEAFF
DNA: TGTGCCAGCAGCTCGGACAGGGGAACTGAAGCTTTCTTT

size: few
V: TRBV6-5
J: TRBJ2-7
D: TRBD1
CDR3: CASRKGQEPYEQYF
DNA: TGTGCCAGCAGAAAGGGACAGGAGCCCTACGAGCAGTACTTC

size: many
V: TRBV21-1
J: TRBJ1-4
D: NA
CDR3: CASSNRIGEKLFF
DNA: TGTGCCAGCAGCAACAGGATTGGAGAAAAACTGTTTTTT

size: NA
V: TRBV13
J: TRBJ1-1
D: NA
CDR3: CASSQTVGFEAFF
DNA: TGTGCCAGCAGCCAGACAGTGGGGTTTGAAGCTTTCTTT

size: NA
V: TRBV7-9
J: TRBJ2-1
D: NA
CDR3: CASIPGGQNYNEQFF
DNA: TGTGCCAGCATCCCAGGGGGGCAGAACTACAATGAGCAGTTCTTC

size: NA
V: TRBV5-1
J: TRBJ1-3
D: NA
CDR3: CASSLVTGYGNTTYF
DNA: TGCGCCAGCAGCTTGGTCACAGGATATGGAAACACCACATATTTT

size: few
V: TRBV9
J: TRBJ2-2
D: NA
CDR3: CASSVRTGELFF
DNA: TGTGCCAGCAGCGTGCGAACCGGGGAGCTGTTTTTT